Following are 12 T cell receptor beta chains from one sample sequenced in a study of blood T cell repertoires in COVID-19. Measured with immunoSEQ multiplex PCR; TCRdb has only the in-frame clones, and not every one. Of 100,000 to 150,000 clones listed, around 81% are singletons. The material sequenced was peripheral blood. The receptor source for this set is a woman in her fifties or sixties with acute or convalescent COVID-19.

The chain uses TRBV28 and TRBJ2-3; 9 bases are shared with TRBD1. The CDR3 has 15 amino acids. Germline V lookup: CDR1 MDHEN, CDR2 SYDVKM. The V and J ends lost 1 base and 5 bases, in that order; junction bases with no gene match: 4. DNA of the CDR3: TGTGCCAGCAGTTTATCGACAGGGGGTAGAGATACGCAGTATTTT. It is translated as CASSLSTGGRDTQYF.

As DNA, the CDR3 is TGTGCCAGCAGCTTAGGGACACAGAGTTCACCCCTCCACTTT. It yields the protein CASSLGTQSSPLHF. The J gene is TRBJ1-6, the V gene TRBV7-2; tentative D call: TRBD1 (5 bases). V lost 1 base and J 9 bases, leaving 10 bases between the germline ends. The CDR3 is made up of 14 amino acids. Germline-derived CDR1 and CDR2 are SGHTA and FQGNSA.

The chain carries TRBV6-5 and TRBJ1-3; D is uncertain. This CDR3 contains 16 residues. Trimming removed 0 bases from V and 0 bases from J, with 9 bases in between. Germline V lookup: CDR1 MNHEY, CDR2 SVGAGI. This CDR3 is CASSYSARLSGNTIYF. CDR3 coding DNA: TGTGCCAGCAGTTACTCGGCCAGACTCTCTGGAAACACCATATATTTT.

This chain links TRBV6-5 with TRBJ1-1; D possibly corresponds to TRBD1 (6 bases). Germline V gene sequence: CDR1 MNHEY, CDR2 SVGAGI. V gave up 2 bases and J gave up 4 bases, with 14 bases separating them. The CDR3 sequence is 15 residues long. The CDR3 sequence: CASSYQGFWGTEAFF. CDR3 DNA sequence: TGTGCCAGCAGTTACCAGGGGTTTTGGGGCACTGAAGCTTTCTTT.

The chain couples TRBV14 to TRBJ1-2, with D unresolved. This CDR3 has 12 amino acids. Trimming shortened V by 2 bases and J by 8 bases, and 9 bases separated the two germline ends. Germline CDR1 reads SGHDN; CDR2 reads FVKESK. As DNA, the CDR3 is TGTGCCAGCAGCCAATCCCTGCGAGGCTACACCTTC. As protein: CASSQSLRGYTF. Supplemented by reference TRBV14 and TRBJ1-2, the full variable domain reads EAGVTQFPSHSVIEKGQTVTLRCDPISGHDNLYWYRRVMGKEIKFLLHFVKESKQDESGMPNNRFLAERTGGTYSTLKVQPAELEDSGVYFCASSQSLRGYTFGSGTRLTVV.

The chain is built from TRBV7-2 and TRBJ2-3; TRBD2 matches 8 bases. Looked up from germline, CDR1 is SGHTA and CDR2 is FQGNSA. With 4 bases clipped from V and 14 bases from J, the junction kept 8 bases outside the gene matches. There are 12 residues in the CDR3. The CDR3 DNA reads TGTGCCAGCAGCTCCGTAGCGGGAATGGGGTATTTT. Translated: CASSSVAGMGYF.

This clone has just a few counts. The chain carries TRBV30 and TRBJ1-2; no reliable D call. Germline V gene lookup returns CDR1 GTSNPN and CDR2 SVGIG (reference sequence). V lost 2 bases and J lost 2, with 9 bases in between. The CDR3 loop spans 13 amino acids. The CDR3: CAWSTGNNYGYTF. The CDR3 DNA sequence: TGTGCCTGGAGTACCGGGAACAACTATGGCTACACCTTC. The full variable domain, with the rest looked up from reference TRBV30 and TRBJ1-2, is SQTIHQWPATLVQPVGSPLSLECTVEGTSNPNLYWYRQAAGRGLQLLFYSVGIGQISSEVPQNLSASRPQDRQFILSSKKLLLSDSGFYLCAWSTGNNYGYTFGSGTRLTVV.

The chain has TRBV2 and TRBJ1-2, with 10 bases matching TRBD1. The germline V gene encodes CDR1 SNHLY and CDR2 FYNNEI. This CDR3 has 16 amino acids. V trimming: 3 bases; J trimming: 7 bases; junction bases outside the gene matches: 11. CDR3 DNA: TGTGCCAGCAGTGATCTGGGACAGGGGACGATGAGTGGCTACACCTTC. It specifies CASSDLGQGTMSGYTF.

Remarks on this clone: Other DNA sequences in this specimen translate into the identical CDR3. The chain couples TRBV20-1 to TRBJ1-2; D not resolved. Trimming pared 3 bases from V and 5 bases from J, leaving 7 bases between. The CDR3 is made up of 11 amino acids. The germline V gene has CDR1 DFQATT and CDR2 SNEGSKA (reference sequence). The CDR3 is CSASPTYGYTF. CDR3 sequence (DNA): TGCAGTGCTAGCCCGACATATGGCTACACCTTC.

The chain is built from TRBV15 and TRBJ2-1; TRBD2 matches 8 bases. V was pared by 1 base and J by 8 bases, with 10 bases of the junction left unmatched. Germline CDR1 reads LNHNV; CDR2 reads YYDKDF (reference sequence). This CDR3 spans 16 amino acids. CDR3 region: CATSRGGAGASDEQFF. CDR3 bases: TGTGCCACCAGCAGAGGGGGAGCGGGAGCATCGGATGAGCAGTTCTTC.

This chain joins TRBV2 and TRBJ1-6; D remains unclear. Trimming left V 3 bases short and J 7 bases short, with 10 bases between. Germline V lookup: CDR1 SNHLY, CDR2 FYNNEI. The CDR3 spans 14 residues. CDR3 region: CASSDYSGNSPLHF. DNA of the CDR3: TGTGCCAGCAGTGACTACAGTGGAAATTCACCCCTCCACTTT.

This clone has more than one count but fewer than ten. CDR3 sequence reads: CASSEGFWTGARRGYGYTF. The CDR3 DNA sequence: TGTGCCAGCAGTGAAGGCTTTTGGACAGGGGCACGTCGAGGCTATGGCTACACCTTC. The chain combines TRBV6-1 with TRBJ1-2; TRBD1 matches at 9 bases. V lost 1 base, J lost 4 bases, and 16 bases stayed unmatched. This CDR3 comprises 19 residues. Germline loops: CDR1 MNHNS, CDR2 SASEGT.